This is a list of T cell receptor beta chains from one sample in a study of blood T cells in healthy people across ages. From the 5' RACE reads, TCRdb called clonotypes with MiXCR, one entry per CDR3 protein. The sample shows roughly 1,700,000 distinct CDR3 sequences, approximately 28% of them seen only once. Sequencing was carried out using blood. The receptors stem from a young woman in good health. The conserved cysteine and the conserved F or W are not part of the CDR3 here.

v_call: TRBV12-3/TRBV12-4
cdr3_aa: ASSSRAREQY

v_call: TRBV18
cdr3_aa: ASSPLMEYNEQF

v_call: TRBV30
cdr3_aa: AWSVGVEQF

v_call: TRBV9
cdr3_aa: ASSAGTSGQETQY

v_call: TRBV6-5
cdr3_aa: ASSMSWDRVERLF

v_call: TRBV7-9
cdr3_aa: ASTPLGQGDGEQY

v_call: TRBV10-3
cdr3_aa: AISFAGQASSYEQY

v_call: TRBV12-3/TRBV12-4
cdr3_aa: ASSFPTGTDTQY

v_call: TRBV5-1
cdr3_aa: ASNSGDSQETQY

v_call: TRBV30
cdr3_aa: AWSPQTEAF

v_call: TRBV2
cdr3_aa: ASRQGMNTGELF

v_call: TRBV20-1
cdr3_aa: SARDRAGARSYT

v_call: TRBV20-1
cdr3_aa: SARQGIGYGYT

v_call: TRBV12-3/TRBV12-4
cdr3_aa: ASSSPSEGGNERF

v_call: TRBV20-1
cdr3_aa: SALTSGRGGSYNEQF

v_call: TRBV12-3/TRBV12-4
cdr3_aa: ASSLGFANTGELF

v_call: TRBV15
cdr3_aa: ATSRPKRGRTGDGYT

v_call: TRBV2
cdr3_aa: ASSGRTHSGANVLT

v_call: TRBV7-2
cdr3_aa: AGSFGHSTSADTQY

v_call: TRBV12-3/TRBV12-4
cdr3_aa: ASTTGLYEQY

v_call: TRBV29-1
cdr3_aa: SVEDRETQY

v_call: TRBV27
cdr3_aa: ASSLSAFRRVKNYEQY

v_call: TRBV21-1
cdr3_aa: ASLKALYNEQF

v_call: TRBV6-5
cdr3_aa: ASSSLGTKLNQPQH

v_call: TRBV9
cdr3_aa: ASSGIKGSNEQF

v_call: TRBV2
cdr3_aa: ASRVGRKTDTQY

v_call: TRBV11-2
cdr3_aa: ASSPGSILTNSGANVLT

v_call: TRBV29-1
cdr3_aa: SVERQRSYEQY

v_call: TRBV28
cdr3_aa: ASSSGSYNSPLH

v_call: TRBV4-1
cdr3_aa: ASSQVRSSYNEQF

v_call: TRBV12-3/TRBV12-4
cdr3_aa: ASSTRTSVEQY

v_call: TRBV4-3
cdr3_aa: ASSQDWEDTQY

v_call: TRBV2
cdr3_aa: ASRDREFTDTQY

v_call: TRBV13
cdr3_aa: ASKTRATAKNIQY

v_call: TRBV20-1
cdr3_aa: SARGDSGQGQY

v_call: TRBV20-1
cdr3_aa: SAKRTAYEQY

v_call: TRBV20-1
cdr3_aa: SAHLPGTPLAKNIQY

v_call: TRBV15
cdr3_aa: ATSRGESNQPQH

v_call: TRBV5-5
cdr3_aa: ASTLTRTNEQF

v_call: TRBV29-1
cdr3_aa: SVNSAGGGETQY

v_call: TRBV30
cdr3_aa: AWREQGRGEGYT

v_call: TRBV7-2
cdr3_aa: ASSQRLAGRETQY

v_call: TRBV12-3/TRBV12-4
cdr3_aa: ASSLETGGHSPLH

v_call: TRBV5-1
cdr3_aa: ASSTGLAGEFYEQY

v_call: TRBV7-9
cdr3_aa: ASSEGLAGVLTDTQY

v_call: TRBV5-1
cdr3_aa: ASSLEGGGPLF

v_call: TRBV4-1
cdr3_aa: ASSQREWTGATYEQY

v_call: TRBV7-2
cdr3_aa: ASSLIRNTEAL

v_call: TRBV5-1
cdr3_aa: ASSRNSGGNNEQF